These 3 T cell receptor beta chains came from one sample sequenced in a study of T-cell memory formation after mild COVID-19 (dated by TCRdb to about 2021). Receptors were amplified or captured by 5' RACE. The data were produced on an Illumina NovaSeq 6000. TCRdb took the public reads, trimmed them with fastp at Q25, ran MiXCR for clone calling and kept in-frame beta chains. Identical CDR3 protein sequences are pooled into one entry, listed with their most common genes and DNA. The sample includes fewer than 200,000 distinct CDR3 sequences, with roughly 18% observed a single time. The top ten constitute more than 3% of the sample. Sequencing was done on a sample of PBMCs or a T cell subset sorted from them (not recorded which). The receptor source for this set is a man younger than 35 who had mild COVID-19 (a few samples of this study predate the infection). The sample titles of this study are shuffled in the database, so cell type and time point are left out; the donor was told from shared clones.

In this sample, this clonotype turned up a few times. The chain employs TRBV11-2 and TRBJ1-2; a possible D gene is TRBD1 (5 bases). This CDR3 is 15 amino acids long. The V end lost 6 bases, the J end lost 4 bases, and 18 bases lay between the germline ends. From germline, CDR1 is SGHAT and CDR2 FQNNGV. The CDR3 region is CASSSLRERAYGYTF. The CDR3 bases are TGTGCCAGCAGTTCACTCAGGGAACGGGCCTATGGCTACACCTTC. The full variable domain, completed using reference TRBV11-2 and TRBJ1-2, is EAGVAQSPRYKIIEKRQSVAFWCNPISGHATLYWYQQILGQGPKLLIQFQNNGVVDDSQLPKDRFSAERLKGVDSTLKIQPAKLEDSAVYLCASSSLRERAYGYTFGSGTRLTVV.

This clonotype was detected only a few times. The chain combines TRBV7-2 with TRBJ1-1; weak D call: TRBD1 (5 bases). The CDR3 runs 14 residues. The ends were cut back, 1 base at V and 5 bases at J, with 11 bases in the middle. Per the germline V gene, CDR1 is SGHTA and CDR2 is FQGNSA. DNA of the CDR3: TGTGCCAGCAGCTTAGGTGGGGGGGAAACTGAAGCTTTCTTT. Protein product: CASSLGGGETEAFF.

This clonotype was detected many times. The chain couples TRBV12-3 or TRBV12-4 to TRBJ2-1; 8 bases fit TRBD1. Trimming cost V 6 bases and J 3 bases; bases outside gene matches: 7. This CDR3 is 15 amino acids long. The CDR3 here is CASRSSGGYYNEQFF. The CDR3 coding sequence is TGTGCCAGCAGGTCCTCAGGGGGCTACTACAATGAGCAGTTCTTC.